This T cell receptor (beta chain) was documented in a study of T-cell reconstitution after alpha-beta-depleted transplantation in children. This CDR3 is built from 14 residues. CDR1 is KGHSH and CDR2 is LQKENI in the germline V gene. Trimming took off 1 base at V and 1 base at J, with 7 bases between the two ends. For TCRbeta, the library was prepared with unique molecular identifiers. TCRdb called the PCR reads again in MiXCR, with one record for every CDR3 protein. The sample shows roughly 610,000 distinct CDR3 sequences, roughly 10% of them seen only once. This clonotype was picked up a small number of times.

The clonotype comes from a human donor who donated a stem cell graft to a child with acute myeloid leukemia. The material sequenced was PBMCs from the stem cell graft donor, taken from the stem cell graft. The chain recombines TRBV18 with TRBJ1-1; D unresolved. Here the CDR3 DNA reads TGTGCCAGCTCACCACAAAGCGGGAACACTGAAGCTTTCTTT. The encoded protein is CASSPQSGNTEAFF.